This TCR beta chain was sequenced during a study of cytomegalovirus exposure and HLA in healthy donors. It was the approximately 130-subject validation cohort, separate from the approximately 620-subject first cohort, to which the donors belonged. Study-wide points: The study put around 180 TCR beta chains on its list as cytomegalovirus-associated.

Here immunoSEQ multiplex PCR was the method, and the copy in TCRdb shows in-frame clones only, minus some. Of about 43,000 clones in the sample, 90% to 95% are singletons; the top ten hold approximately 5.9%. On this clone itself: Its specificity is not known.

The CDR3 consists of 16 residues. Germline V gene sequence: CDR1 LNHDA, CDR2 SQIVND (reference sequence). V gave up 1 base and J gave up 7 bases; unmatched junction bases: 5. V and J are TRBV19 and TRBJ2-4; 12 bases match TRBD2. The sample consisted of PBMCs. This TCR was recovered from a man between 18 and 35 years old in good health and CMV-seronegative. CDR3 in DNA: TGTGCCAGTAGTATAGGCCGGACTAGCGGGAATAACATTCAGTACTTC. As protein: CASSIGRTSGNNIQYF.